This T cell receptor (beta chain) was found in a study of multiple sclerosis patients with progressive multifocal leukoencephalopathy. This CDR3 comprises 14 residues. The V segment lost 8 bases and the J segment 4 bases; nucleotides outside the gene matches: 7. Germline V lookup: CDR1 SNHLY, CDR2 FYNNEI. Data came from immunoSEQ multiplex PCR; TCRdb stores just in-frame clones and leaves some out. This table has tens of thousands of clones, just under 90% appearing once. General observations from the study: Less diverse TRB repertoires were suggested in most PML patients.

The time point here: more than 5 months of natalizumab therapy. Every listed patient previously received interferon beta; all PML patients were women. Note on this clone: Antigen unknown.

The sequence was collected from a human donor with multiple sclerosis. The starting material was PBMCs, obtained from a patient treated with natalizumab. This sequence joins TRBV2 and TRBJ2-7, with 11 positions matching TRBD1. CDR3 sequence: CASVRDRGFYEQYF. The CDR3 DNA is TGTGCCAGCGTCCGGGACAGGGGGTTTTACGAGCAGTACTTC.